The next 20 T cell receptor beta chains were all read from a single sample in a study of T cells in Graves' hyperthyroidism and ophthalmopathy. RNA transcripts were the template for amplifying TCR beta CDR3 regions. The HTBI set primed first-round TCR CDR3 RT-PCR. In TCRdb, the multiplex PCR reads were re-called with MiXCR into one record per CDR3 protein. The repertoire holds about 400,000 distinct CDR3 sequences, around 25% seen once, with around 67% in the top ten. The sample taken for sequencing was blood. All receptors come from a middle-aged man with Graves' hyperthyroidism.

In this sample, this clonotype turned up many times. The rearrangement joins TRBV2 to TRBJ2-1; 8 nucleotides line up with TRBD2. Looked up from germline, CDR1 is SNHLY and CDR2 is FYNNEI. With V trimmed by 2 bases and J by 7 bases, 7 bases remained unmatched. The CDR3 is 15 residues long. The CDR3 spells CASSERASGQNEQFF. The CDR3 DNA follows: TGTGCCAGCAGTGAAAGAGCTAGCGGGCAGAATGAGCAGTTCTTC.

V gene TRBV7-2 combines with J gene TRBJ2-2; TRBD2 matches 10 bases. Germline CDR1 is SGHTA and CDR2 is FQGNSA. V lost 1 base and J lost 7; bases outside the gene matches: 12. This CDR3 is built from 18 residues. The CDR3 loop is CASSLDSSGRALGGELFF. The CDR3 DNA is TGTGCCAGCAGCTTAGACTCCAGCGGGAGGGCCTTGGGCGGGGAGCTGTTTTTT.

This clonotype was counted ten times or more. The rearrangement uses TRBV2 and TRBJ2-2; 7 bases are a match to TRBD1. The germline V gene has CDR1 SNHLY and CDR2 FYNNEI. This CDR3 has 14 amino acids. Germline trimming cut 4 bases from V and 4 bases from J; bases unmatched to any gene: 3. The CDR3 sequence: CASSVDRATGELFF. The CDR3 DNA is TGTGCCAGCAGTGTAGACAGGGCCACCGGGGAGCTGTTTTTT.

This chain uses TRBV6-9 with TRBJ1-5; D is ambiguous. V was trimmed by 4 bases and J by 0 bases, leaving 19 bases between them. The CDR3 extends over 18 amino acids. The germline V gene has CDR1 MNHGY and CDR2 SVAAGI. Here the CDR3 DNA reads TGTGCCAGCAGTTCCCCACTGGAGGGAGCATATAGCAATCAGCCCCAGCATTTT. It yields the protein CASSSPLEGAYSNQPQHF.

The chain joins TRBV30 to TRBJ2-7; TRBD1 matches 10 bases. Trimming cost V 3 bases and J 7 bases; bases outside gene matches: 9. Germline lookup yields CDR1 GTSNPN and CDR2 SVGIG (reference sequence). The CDR3 sequence is 14 residues long. CDR3 sequence reads: CAWRFPGTGVEQYF. The CDR3 DNA sequence: TGTGCCTGGAGGTTTCCGGGGACAGGGGTAGAGCAGTACTTC.

The J gene is TRBJ1-2, the V gene TRBV28, with D possibly being TRBD1 (5 bases). The V end was cut by 4 bases, the J end by 5 bases, with 17 bases between. The CDR3 totals 15 residues. Germline loops: CDR1 MDHEN, CDR2 SYDVKM. The DNA of the CDR3 is TGTGCCAGCAGTTCCTGGGGGGGAGTAGGGTATGGCTACACCTTC. Translating it yields CASSSWGGVGYGYTF.

At least ten counts were recorded for this clonotype. The chain recombines TRBV28 with TRBJ2-5; weak D call: TRBD2 (6 bases). This CDR3 is 10 amino acids long. Between the trimmed V and J ends, which lost 8 bases and 5 bases, there was a span of 6 bases. Germline V CDR1 and CDR2: MDHEN, SYDVKM. This CDR3 reads CASGRETQYF. CDR3 coding DNA: TGTGCCAGCGGGAGGGAGACCCAGTACTTC.

This clonotype was seen at least ten times. CDR3: CASSPEAFSGTYEQYF. CDR3 coding DNA: TGTGCCAGCTCACCCGAAGCGTTTAGCGGAACCTACGAGCAGTACTTC. The rearrangement uses TRBV18 and TRBJ2-7; D is perhaps TRBD2 (6 bases). The CDR3 contains 16 residues. Germline lookup yields CDR1 KGHSH and CDR2 LQKENI. Trimming cost V 3 bases and J 2 bases, with 17 bases left between them.

V gene TRBV6-2 or TRBV6-3 combines with J gene TRBJ2-1; no reliable D call. This CDR3 has 18 amino acids. CDR1 is MNHEY and CDR2 is SVGEGT in the germline V gene. Trimming took off 2 bases at V and 2 bases at J, with 19 bases between the two ends. CDR3 sequence: CASSYSSGWESTYNEQFF. CDR3 nucleotides: TGTGCCAGCAGTTACAGCTCTGGCTGGGAATCAACCTACAATGAGCAGTTCTTC.

This clonotype was found a few times. The chain is built from TRBV6-2 or TRBV6-3 and TRBJ2-7; 9 positions match TRBD2. The ends lost 5 bases at V and 0 bases at J; junction bases unmatched: 8. Germline V lookup: CDR1 MNHEY, CDR2 SVGEGT. The CDR3 is 16 amino acids. The CDR3 nucleotides are TGTGCCAGCAGTCACACCAGACTAGCGGTCTCCTACGAGCAGTACTTC. Protein sequence: CASSHTRLAVSYEQYF.

V is TRBV29-1 and J is TRBJ1-2, with D possibly matching TRBD1 (6 bases). The V end lost 7 bases, the J end lost 0 bases, and 15 bases lay between the germline ends. Germline V gene lookup returns CDR1 SQVTM and CDR2 ANQGSEA. The CDR3 contains 14 residues. The CDR3 protein is CSDSGTPSNYGYTF. The CDR3 coding sequence is TGCAGCGACTCCGGGACACCTTCTAACTATGGCTACACCTTC.

This clonotype turned up a few times. The chain uses TRBV9 and TRBJ2-1; D possibly corresponds to TRBD2 (5 bases). Trimming pared 2 bases from V and 8 bases from J, leaving 17 bases between. Germline values: CDR1 SGDLS, CDR2 YYNGEE. CDR3 size: 15 residues. This chain's CDR3 is CASSVRANSFDEQFF. The CDR3, as DNA: TGTGCCAGCAGCGTGAGGGCTAATTCGTTCGATGAGCAGTTCTTC.

V and J are TRBV6-1 and TRBJ2-7; D call uncertain. V was trimmed by 6 bases and J by 0 bases, leaving 12 bases between them. Germline V CDR1 and CDR2: MNHNS, SASEGT. The CDR3 consists of 14 residues. The CDR3 bases are TGTGCCAGCAGCCGCCATGTAGACTCCTACGAGCAGTACTTC. Translating it yields CASSRHVDSYEQYF.

This chain links TRBV19 with TRBJ1-4; D ambiguous. Trimming left V 3 bases short and J 5 bases short, with 7 bases between. The CDR3 consists of 13 residues. The germline gives CDR1 LNHDA, CDR2 SQIVND (reference sequence). CDR3 in amino acids: CASSIASNEKLFF. CDR3 nucleotides: TGTGCCAGTAGTATCGCCAGCAATGAAAAACTGTTTTTT.

Ten or more counts support this clonotype. The chain joins TRBV20-1 to TRBJ2-3; unclear D gene. V was clipped by 5 bases and J by 6 bases, with 21 bases between them. Germline assignment: CDR1 DFQATT and CDR2 SNEGSKA (reference sequence). The CDR3 covers 15 residues. The CDR3 is CSAAPPSGLDDTQYF. The CDR3 nucleotides read TGCAGTGCTGCCCCCCCTTCGGGTCTAGACGATACGCAGTATTTT.

This clonotype has a count of ten or more. This chain joins TRBV27 and TRBJ2-1; 13 nucleotides line up with TRBD2. Germline CDR1 MNHEY, CDR2 SMNVEV (reference sequence). Unmatched junction bases numbered 2, after V lost 3 bases and J lost 0 bases. The CDR3 sequence is 17 residues long. The CDR3 region is CASSLGLAGSSYNEQFF. DNA for the CDR3: TGTGCCAGCAGTTTGGGACTAGCGGGAAGCTCCTACAATGAGCAGTTCTTC.

This CDR3 reads CATSDPNRGGYNEQFF. The CDR3 nucleotides are TGTGCCACCAGTGATCCCAACAGGGGGGGGTACAATGAGCAGTTCTTC. This rearrangement joins TRBV24-1 to TRBJ2-1; a possible D gene is TRBD1 (8 bases). CDR3 length equals 16 residues. Per the germline V gene, CDR1 is KGHDR and CDR2 is SFDVKD. V lost 3 bases, J lost 4 bases, and 15 bases lay in between.

This clonotype was recorded at least ten times. The gene calls are TRBV6-2 or TRBV6-3 and TRBJ2-7, with D possibly being TRBD2 (5 bases). V was cut by 2 bases and J by 6 bases, with 11 bases left in between. CDR1 and CDR2 from the germline V gene are MNHEY and SVGEGT. The CDR3 runs 13 residues. The CDR3 is CASSYPTLAEQYF. In DNA form, the CDR3 reads TGTGCCAGCAGTTACCCGACTCTAGCCGAGCAGTACTTC.

This clonotype was counted between two and nine times. The chain combines TRBV20-1 with TRBJ2-1, with 10 bases matching TRBD2. Germline V gives CDR1 DFQATT, CDR2 SNEGSKA (reference sequence). V lost 2 bases to trimming and J lost 6 bases; unmatched junction nucleotides: 10. The CDR3 sequence is 16 residues long. CDR3 nucleotide sequence: TGCAGTGCTAGAAATAGCGGGAGGTCTAGACTCAATGAGCAGTTCTTC. This sequence encodes CSARNSGRSRLNEQFF.

This clonotype was found a few times. V is TRBV18 and J is TRBJ2-3; tentative D call: TRBD2 (6 bases). The germline V and J ends were trimmed by 0 bases and 4 bases, with 8 bases remaining between them. Germline V gene lookup returns CDR1 KGHSH and CDR2 LQKENI. This CDR3 is built from 14 residues. CDR3 residues: CASSPPAGPDTQYF. The CDR3 region has the DNA TGTGCCAGCTCACCACCGGCGGGGCCAGATACGCAGTATTTT.